This TCR beta chain originates from a study of cytomegalovirus exposure and HLA in healthy donors. Study-level results: As a later analysis showed, a missense DCLRE1C variant was linked to trimming of TCR beta V- and J-genes. A previous analysis found most TCR beta V segments productive roughly 87% or roughly 30% of the time.

Note on this clone: What it binds is not known.

Both 60 Vbeta primers and 13 Jbeta primers went into the PCR. The repertoire was sequenced with immunoSEQ multiplex PCR; TCRdb's copy has only in-frame clones and lacks some. The repertoire consists of about 150,000 clones, with around 80% occurring once and the leading ten covering over 3%. Samples came from healthy bone marrow donors. The CDR3 has 15 amino acids. Germline CDR1 and CDR2: MDHEN and SYDVKM. Trimming at V came to 2 bases and at J to 6 bases, leaving 7 bases not matched to a gene. The sequenced sample consisted of PBMCs. The rearrangement joins TRBV28 to TRBJ2-1, with TRBD2 matching 7 bases. The receptor comes from a woman between 40 and 55 years old in good health and CMV-seronegative. The CDR3 nucleotides are TGTGCCAGCAGTTTAAGGCTAGCGGAGATCAATGAGCAGTTCTTC. It codes for CASSLRLAEINEQFF.